This T cell receptor beta chain derives from a study of tumor-infiltrating lymphocytes in primary liver carcinoma (TCRdb year 2017). In the study overall: Five patients with histopathologically diagnosed primary liver carcinoma underwent surgical resection in China between 2015 and March 2016. Reproducibility between technical replicate repertoires was high, with correlation coefficients above 0.95 and mean shared-clone rates roughly 0.91. Across five regions of each liver tumor, along with adjacent normal tissue and blood, the study brought together TCRbeta repertoire sequencing, expression microarrays and whole-exome sequencing. The five patients had tumors of stage T1-T3 N0M0, with maximum diameters ranging from about 4.2 to 11 cm. Each sample produced about 3.5 to 7.13 million productive TCRbeta reads, and read depth showed no significant difference between tissue types. A total of around 35 specimens from 5 patients, comprising 25 or so tumor regions, 5 adjacent noncancerous liver tissues and 5 peripheral blood samples, were covered by TCRbeta repertoire sequencing. Hepatocellular carcinoma (four) or combined HCC and intrahepatic cholangiocarcinoma (one) was present in the five patients, who were three men and two women aged 30 to 69 years.

Broad study findings and their caveats: Because sequencing covered only the TCR beta chain and unpaired alpha chains were not captured, true repertoire diversity is likely underestimated. Consistent with antigen-driven expansion, pairs of tumor regions showed higher repertoire overlap (mean roughly 35%) than either tumor-adjacent pairs (about 17%) or tumor-blood pairs (around 15%). A significantly larger repertoire fraction was made up by the top 250 clones in tumors than in blood (p = 0.039). With just 4 to 6 patients in the study, the authors point out that the findings should be validated in a larger study. Since the samples were bulk and unsorted, there was no way to compare CD4+ and CD8+ T cell repertoires.

Comment on this clonotype: This receptor's antigen is unknown. No base quality values were provided; no much bigger clone lies one nucleotide off.

Spanning cysteine to phenylalanine, the CDR3 consists of 14 amino acids. The CDR3 DNA has 42 bases and is translated from base 1. Trimming leaves V shorter by 4 bases and J shorter by 1 base, with the junction holding 2 bases beyond the gene matches. As encoded in the germline V gene (reference sequence), CDR1 is SGHNT while CDR2 is YYREEE. A constant-region primer and ProtoScript II reverse transcriptase were used to reverse-transcribe TCRbeta-specific cDNA from roughly 0.5 ug total RNA. Construction of the TCRbeta libraries relied on three nested rounds of multiplex PCR, following a slightly modified ARM-PCR procedure. Each of the first two PCR rounds ran for roughly 11 cycles and used multiplex TRBV1-TRBV30 forward primers together with a Cbeta reverse primer. Sample barcodes and Illumina adapters were attached in a final 25-cycle PCR using Deep VentR polymerase. Before sequencing, amplicons of 200-500 bp were purified from gel using a QIAquick gel extraction kit. The TCRbeta amplicons were sequenced with 250-bp paired-end reads on an Illumina HiSeq 2500. For the original study's pipeline: Reads were quality-trimmed with Trimmomatic v0.33, and paired reads were merged with FLASH v1.2.11 to recover full CDR3 sequences. V, D and J germline segments were assigned to the rearranged TCRbeta sequences by MiGEC v1.2.1b. Clonotype statistics and Shannon-Wiener diversity indices were calculated with VDJtools v1.0.0. Except for diversity analysis, only each sample's 250 most abundant clonotypes were used in subsequent analyses to reduce sampling bias. Starting from the raw public reads, TCRdb applied fastp trimming at Q25, assembled clones with MiXCR and retained in-frame beta chains. Rows are unified per CDR3 protein, each entry keeping the most common DNA and genes. It is TCRdb's table, rather than the study itself, that gives the V and J calls and clone size. Here the sample has some 320,000 distinct CDR3 sequences; about 62% occur a single time. The top ten clonotypes cover approximately 9% of the sample.

Blood RNA was extracted from unsorted whole blood using TRIzol reagent, and germline DNA was obtained with the DNeasy Blood & Tissue kit. At the time of sampling, the patients had chronic HBV infection and had not received any treatment. Before surgery, approximately 3.8 milliliters of peripheral blood were drawn into K2EDTA tubes. The sample consisted of peripheral blood. The chain is assembled from TRBV5-4 and TRBJ2-3, with 8 central nucleotides matching TRBD2. The receptor was isolated from a man in his forties with primary liver carcinoma and hepatitis B virus infection. The DNA is as follows: TGTGCCAGCAGCGGAGCGGGAGGCACAGATACGCAGTATTTT. Its protein product is CASSGAGGTDTQYF.